This is a list of T cell receptor beta chains from one sample in a study of beta chain features in type 1 diabetes. Here immunoSEQ multiplex PCR was the method, and the copy in TCRdb shows in-frame clones only, minus some. This table has under 300,000 clones, over 20% appearing once. Source material: naive CD4+ T cells from blood. The receptors here all came from a woman aged 40 to 55 with type 1 diabetes. CDR3s include the opening cysteine and the closing phenylalanine or tryptophan. A D gene is named only where the DNA matches it firmly. Size is stated for part of the rows, as once, few or many counts, or as a class when the clone is expanded.

V gene: TRBV2; CDR3 length: 15; J gene: TRBJ1-5; clone size: few; D gene: NA; CDR3 DNA: TGTGCCAGCCTGGAGGGACGAGGGGGCAATCAGCCCCAGCATTTT; CDR3 protein: CASLEGRGGNQPQHF
V gene: TRBV4-1; CDR3 length: 11; J gene: TRBJ1-1; clone size: NA; D gene: NA; CDR3 DNA: TGCGCCAGTCATGCCGGGACAGAAGCTTTCTTT; CDR3 protein: CASHAGTEAFF
V gene: TRBV18; CDR3 length: 13; J gene: TRBJ1-1; clone size: NA; D gene: NA; CDR3 DNA: TGTGCCAGCTCACGGGGCCGGAACACTGAAGCTTTCTTT; CDR3 protein: CASSRGRNTEAFF
V gene: TRBV29-1; CDR3 length: 13; J gene: TRBJ1-1; clone size: NA; D gene: NA; CDR3 DNA: TGCAGCGTTGTGCGGTCGGGAAGCACTGAAGCTTTCTTT; CDR3 protein: CSVVRSGSTEAFF
V gene: TRBV9; CDR3 length: 14; J gene: TRBJ2-1; clone size: few; D gene: TRBD1; CDR3 DNA: TGTGCCAGCAGCGGAGACGGACAGGGCTATGAGCAGTTCTTC; CDR3 protein: CASSGDGQGYEQFF
V gene: TRBV27; CDR3 length: 15; J gene: TRBJ2-5; clone size: NA; D gene: TRBD1; CDR3 DNA: TGTGCCAGCAGTTTCGGGACAGGGGAAGGAGAGACCCAGTACTTC; CDR3 protein: CASSFGTGEGETQYF
V gene: TRBV15; CDR3 length: 16; J gene: TRBJ2-1; clone size: few; D gene: TRBD1; CDR3 DNA: TGTGCCACCAGCAGAGAGGCGGGGACAGGGGGATATGAGCAGTTCTTC; CDR3 protein: CATSREAGTGGYEQFF
V gene: TRBV4-3; CDR3 length: 16; J gene: TRBJ2-7; clone size: once; D gene: NA; CDR3 DNA: TGCGCCAGCAGCCAAGATCGGGTCCTGGGGGCGTATGAGCAGTACTTC; CDR3 protein: CASSQDRVLGAYEQYF
V gene: TRBV28; CDR3 length: 15; J gene: TRBJ2-1; clone size: NA; D gene: NA; CDR3 DNA: TGTGCCAGCAGATCCCCCGGGACACTTTACAATGAGCAGTTCTTC; CDR3 protein: CASRSPGTLYNEQFF
V gene: TRBV2; CDR3 length: 14; J gene: TRBJ2-5; clone size: NA; D gene: NA; CDR3 DNA: TGTGCCAGCAGCCGCGTTTCGAGCTTGGAGACCCAGTACTTC; CDR3 protein: CASSRVSSLETQYF
V gene: TRBV7-2; CDR3 length: 14; J gene: TRBJ1-5; clone size: NA; D gene: NA; CDR3 DNA: TGTGCCAGCAGCTTAGTATTGAGGGATCAGCCCCAGCATTTT; CDR3 protein: CASSLVLRDQPQHF
V gene: TRBV28; CDR3 length: 15; J gene: TRBJ1-5; clone size: NA; D gene: TRBD1; CDR3 DNA: TGTGCCAGCAGTATTGCAGGGGGCAACAATCAGCCCCAGCATTTT; CDR3 protein: CASSIAGGNNQPQHF
V gene: TRBV28; CDR3 length: 17; J gene: TRBJ2-5; clone size: few; D gene: NA; CDR3 DNA: TGTGCCAGCAGTACCCCAACACCGGGGGGCCGTCTAGAGACCCAGTACTTC; CDR3 protein: CASSTPTPGGRLETQYF
V gene: TRBV28; CDR3 length: 14; J gene: TRBJ2-7; clone size: few; D gene: NA; CDR3 DNA: TGTGCCAGCAGTTTGATACACGCACCCTACGAGCAGTACTTC; CDR3 protein: CASSLIHAPYEQYF
V gene: TRBV28; CDR3 length: 17; J gene: TRBJ2-6; clone size: few; D gene: NA; CDR3 DNA: TGTGCCAGCAGTTTCCAGGGAAGGGGCTCTGGGGCCAACGTCCTGACTTTC; CDR3 protein: CASSFQGRGSGANVLTF
V gene: TRBV18; CDR3 length: 14; J gene: TRBJ1-2; clone size: NA; D gene: TRBD1; CDR3 DNA: TGTGCCAGCTCACCAATTAGGGACAGCTATGGCTACACCTTC; CDR3 protein: CASSPIRDSYGYTF
V gene: TRBV28; CDR3 length: 12; J gene: TRBJ1-2; clone size: NA; D gene: NA; CDR3 DNA: TGTGCCAGCAGTTTAGACTTCTATGGCTACACCTTC; CDR3 protein: CASSLDFYGYTF
V gene: TRBV20-1; CDR3 length: 11; J gene: TRBJ1-1; clone size: few; D gene: NA; CDR3 DNA: TGCAGTGCCCGAGAGAACACTGAAGCTTTCTTT; CDR3 protein: CSARENTEAFF
V gene: TRBV7-9; CDR3 length: 15; J gene: TRBJ1-6; clone size: few; D gene: TRBD1; CDR3 DNA: TGTGCCAGCAGCCAACGGGACAGGGTGGATTCACCCCTCCACTTT; CDR3 protein: CASSQRDRVDSPLHF
V gene: TRBV29-1; CDR3 length: 13; J gene: TRBJ1-1; clone size: NA; D gene: NA; CDR3 DNA: TGCAGCGGAAGGGACATTAGGAACACTGAAGCTTTCTTT; CDR3 protein: CSGRDIRNTEAFF
V gene: TRBV29-1; CDR3 length: 13; J gene: TRBJ1-1; clone size: few; D gene: NA; CDR3 DNA: TGCAGCGTTGCCCTAGGGCGGGACACTGAAGCTTTCTTT; CDR3 protein: CSVALGRDTEAFF
V gene: TRBV7-2; CDR3 length: 14; J gene: TRBJ1-6; clone size: few; D gene: TRBD1; CDR3 DNA: TGTGCCAGCAGCCGTGACAGGGCGGCCTCACCCCTCCACTTT; CDR3 protein: CASSRDRAASPLHF
V gene: TRBV28; CDR3 length: 13; J gene: TRBJ1-5; clone size: once; D gene: NA; CDR3 DNA: TGTGCCAGCACTAGACAGTCTAATCAGCCCCAGCATTTT; CDR3 protein: CASTRQSNQPQHF
V gene: TRBV7-3; CDR3 length: 13; J gene: TRBJ2-5; clone size: NA; D gene: TRBD2; CDR3 DNA: TGTGCCAGCAGTCAGACTAGCGAAGAGACCCAGTACTTC; CDR3 protein: CASSQTSEETQYF
V gene: TRBV29-1; CDR3 length: 12; J gene: TRBJ1-1; clone size: few; D gene: NA; CDR3 DNA: TGCAGCGTTGCAGTTGAGGCCACTGAAGCTTTCTTT; CDR3 protein: CSVAVEATEAFF
V gene: TRBV2; CDR3 length: 16; J gene: TRBJ2-1; clone size: NA; D gene: NA; CDR3 DNA: TGTGCCAGCAGTATAGGACTGAGGGGGTCCTACAATGAGCAGTTCTTC; CDR3 protein: CASSIGLRGSYNEQFF
V gene: TRBV27; CDR3 length: 15; J gene: TRBJ2-7; clone size: few; D gene: TRBD1; CDR3 DNA: TGTGCCAGCAGTGCCCGGACAGGGCAAACCTACGAGCAGTACTTC; CDR3 protein: CASSARTGQTYEQYF
V gene: TRBV30; CDR3 length: 15; J gene: TRBJ1-1; clone size: NA; D gene: NA; CDR3 DNA: TGTGCCTGGAGTGTAAGACAGACCCTTTACACTGAAGCTTTCTTT; CDR3 protein: CAWSVRQTLYTEAFF
V gene: TRBV5-1; CDR3 length: 17; J gene: TRBJ2-1; clone size: NA; D gene: TRBD2; CDR3 DNA: TGCGCCAGCAGCTTGGGTGCGGGACTAGGAGGAGGGAATGAGCAGTTCTTC; CDR3 protein: CASSLGAGLGGGNEQFF
V gene: TRBV7-9; CDR3 length: 12; J gene: TRBJ2-7; clone size: NA; D gene: NA; CDR3 DNA: TGTGCCAGCAGCTTATCAGGGTACGAGCAGTACTTC; CDR3 protein: CASSLSGYEQYF
V gene: TRBV7-3; CDR3 length: 13; J gene: TRBJ2-1; clone size: NA; D gene: TRBD2; CDR3 DNA: TGTGCCAGCAGCTGGCGGGGGGACAATGAGCAGTTCTTC; CDR3 protein: CASSWRGDNEQFF
V gene: TRBV7-9; CDR3 length: 14; J gene: TRBJ2-3; clone size: NA; D gene: NA; CDR3 DNA: TGTGCCAGCAGCCCTAGGTCCCTCACAGATACGCAGTATTTT; CDR3 protein: CASSPRSLTDTQYF
V gene: TRBV15; CDR3 length: 16; J gene: TRBJ1-2; clone size: few; D gene: NA; CDR3 DNA: TGTGCCACCAGCAGAGATGGGGCAGGGGATGGCTATGGCTACACCTTC; CDR3 protein: CATSRDGAGDGYGYTF